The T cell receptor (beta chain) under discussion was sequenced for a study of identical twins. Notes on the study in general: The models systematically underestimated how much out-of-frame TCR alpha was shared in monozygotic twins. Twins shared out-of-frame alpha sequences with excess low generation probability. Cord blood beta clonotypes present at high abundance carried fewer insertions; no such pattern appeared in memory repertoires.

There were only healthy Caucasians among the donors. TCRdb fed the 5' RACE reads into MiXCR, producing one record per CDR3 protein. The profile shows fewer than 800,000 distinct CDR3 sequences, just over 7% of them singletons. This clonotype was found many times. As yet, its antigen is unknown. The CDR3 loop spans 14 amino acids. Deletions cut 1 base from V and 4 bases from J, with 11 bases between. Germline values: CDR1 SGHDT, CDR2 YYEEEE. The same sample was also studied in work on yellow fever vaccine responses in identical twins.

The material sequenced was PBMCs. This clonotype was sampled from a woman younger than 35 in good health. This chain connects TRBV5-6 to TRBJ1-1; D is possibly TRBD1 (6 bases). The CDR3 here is CASSLPGVSTEAFF. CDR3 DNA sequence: TGTGCCAGCAGCTTGCCAGGGGTTAGCACTGAAGCTTTCTTT.